The sequence of this T cell receptor (beta chain) was determined in a study of T cells in Graves' hyperthyroidism and ophthalmopathy. Germline values: CDR1 WSHSY, CDR2 SAAADI. Trimming removed 0 bases from V and 1 base from J; junction bases left unmatched: 9. The CDR3 totals 17 residues. Study-level results: Blood also contained most expanded thyroid clonotypes above 0.001. With a median lead of around 5.9 months before onset, the model predicted ophthalmopathy.

Comments on this clonotype: What it recognizes is unknown.

There were TCR beta CDR3 regions amplified from RNA transcripts. The TCR CDR3 first-round RT-PCR relied on the HTBI primer set. TCRdb reprocessed the multiplex PCR reads via MiXCR and lists one record per CDR3 protein. The sample holds under 350,000 distinct CDR3 sequences, about 17% seen once. Clinical symptoms, serum thyroxine, TRAb, thyroid ultrasound and orbital computed tomography informed diagnoses. The sample was blood. This clonotype was obtained from a woman aged 55-70 years with Graves' ophthalmopathy. The J gene is TRBJ2-7, the V gene TRBV10-2, with 7 bases fitting TRBD1. The CDR3 region is CASSESSSTGISYEQYF. Written as DNA, the CDR3 is TGCGCCAGCAGTGAGTCATCCTCGACAGGGATATCCTACGAGCAGTACTTC.